This T cell receptor (beta chain) is from a study of glioma-infiltrating T cells after dendritic cell vaccination. Study-wide background: Dendritic cells derived from monocytes and pulsed with autologous tumor lysate formed the vaccine. Three intradermal dendritic cell vaccine injections were given every two weeks. Overall study findings and caveats: Complete blood and tumor specimen sets were limited to few patients. Survival was not directly related to TCR clonality in these patients.

V was shortened by 0 bases and J by 2 bases, with 9 bases between the two germline ends. The CDR3 contains 15 residues. In germline, CDR1 is SGHRS, CDR2 YFSETQ. On this clone itself: What it binds is not known.

Assay: immunoSEQ multiplex PCR; the TCRdb copy retains only in-frame clones and omits some. This sample has over 80,000 clones; 70% to 90% occur once, and the top ten carry 3% to 3.5%. The sequencing used blood, collected before dendritic cell vaccination. The clonotype was recovered from a human donor with glioblastoma. This chain connects TRBV5-1 to TRBJ2-1; D uncertain. The CDR3 spells CASSLGPGTYNEQFF. The CDR3 region has the DNA TGCGCCAGCAGCTTGGGTCCAGGAACCTACAATGAGCAGTTCTTC.